This T cell receptor (beta chain) was obtained from a study of CD8 T cells in ankylosing spondylitis. The CDR3 length is 19 residues. CDR1 MNHEY and CDR2 SMNVEV come from the germline V gene (reference sequence). Germline trimming cut 7 bases from V and 0 bases from J; bases unmatched to any gene: 16. From the 5' RACE reads, TCRdb called clonotypes with MiXCR, one entry per CDR3 protein. The data show approximately 300,000 distinct CDR3 sequences, less than 9.5% seen once. Notes on the study in general: There was reportedly significant enrichment of clones that were disease-linked in matched ankylosing spondylitis synovial fluid. Ankylosing spondylitis blood appeared to carry a characteristic TCR beta motif of fewer than 10 highly homologous variants.

This clonotype was counted only a few times. The target antigen is unknown. The specimen sequenced was blood, either unsorted or a sorted T cell fraction (not recorded which). This chain connects TRBV27 to TRBJ2-2, with 8 bases that match TRBD2. This receptor was identified in a male donor with ankylosing spondylitis. The CDR3 nucleotides read TGTGCCAGCACCCCAAACCGGAGCGGGAGTTCCGCGAACACCGGGGAGCTGTTTTTT. This gives the protein CASTPNRSGSSANTGELFF.